Below are 21 T cell receptor beta chains sequenced from a single sample in a study of PD-1 blockade in classical Hodgkin lymphoma. Using immunoSEQ multiplex PCR, the repertoire was profiled, and TCRdb retains in-frame clones only, with some absent. The table lists about 4,100 clones, 78% of them singletons, with approximately 5.3% in the top ten. Each patient relapsed following autologous stem cell transplantation, and prior brentuximab vedotin exposure differed. With magnetic negative selection, CD4+ T cells were purified from PBMCs that had been thawed. The sequences come from CD4+ T cells from blood, collected at baseline. The source of these receptors is a human donor with classical Hodgkin lymphoma.

The rearrangement links TRBV5-1 to TRBJ1-2; no clear D. Trimming pared 5 bases from V and 6 bases from J, leaving 11 bases between. The CDR3 spans 12 residues. Germline assignment: CDR1 SGHRS and CDR2 YFSETQ. For the CDR3, the DNA is TGCGCCAGCAGTCAAGACGCCGATGGCTACACCTTC. Its protein is CASSQDADGYTF.

This chain uses TRBV29-1 with TRBJ2-1; 9 bases line up with TRBD1. CDR3 size: 15 residues. CDR1 and CDR2 from the germline V gene are SQVTM and ANQGSEA. The V gene end was trimmed by 6 bases and the J gene end by 0 bases; junction bases not matched to a gene: 6. This CDR3 is CSVRPGQGSYNEQFF. Written as DNA, the CDR3 is TGCAGCGTGCGACCGGGACAGGGCTCCTACAATGAGCAGTTCTTC.

The chain is built from TRBV19 and TRBJ2-1; TRBD2 aligns across 8 bases. Germline loops: CDR1 LNHDA, CDR2 SQIVND (reference sequence). This CDR3 is 17 amino acids long. Unmatched junction bases numbered 11, after V lost 2 bases and J lost 5 bases. The CDR3 DNA follows: TGTGCCAGTAGTATATTCCTCCCGGGGGGGCGAAACAATGAGCAGTTCTTC. Translating it yields CASSIFLPGGRNNEQFF.

The chain carries TRBV5-6 and TRBJ2-3; 8 bases align to TRBD1. The germline V gene has CDR1 SGHDT and CDR2 YYEEEE. V trimming: 4 bases; J trimming: 0 bases; junction bases outside the gene matches: 7. This CDR3 is 16 amino acids long. CDR3 loop: CASSETGAPSTDTQYF. CDR3 nucleotide sequence: TGTGCCAGCAGCGAGACAGGGGCTCCAAGCACAGATACGCAGTATTTT.

The chain employs TRBV4-1 and TRBJ2-3, with 8 bases lining up with TRBD2. V was pared by 3 bases and J by 3 bases, with 20 bases of the junction left unmatched. The CDR3 length is 20 residues. Per the germline V gene, CDR1 is MGHRA and CDR2 is YSYEKL. CDR3: CASSHRGGPPGLVRTDTQYF. For the CDR3, the DNA is TGCGCCAGCAGCCATAGGGGGGGCCCCCCGGGACTAGTTCGAACAGATACGCAGTATTTT.

The chain carries TRBV5-4 and TRBJ2-3; 9 bases align to TRBD1. In germline, CDR1 is SGHNT, CDR2 YYREEE (reference sequence). CDR3 size: 15 residues. V shed 4 bases and J 2 bases; nucleotides not matched to a gene: 5. CDR3 in DNA: TGTGCCAGCAGCCTGGACAGGGGATTCACAGATACGCAGTATTTT. Amino acid sequence: CASSLDRGFTDTQYF.

This rearrangement joins TRBV19 to TRBJ1-3; D is perhaps TRBD1 (6 bases). The V and J ends lost 7 bases and 4 bases respectively, with 17 bases between them. The CDR3 has 15 residues. Germline V gene data show CDR1 as LNHDA and CDR2 as SQIVND (reference sequence). CDR3: CASTVQGSVGNTIYF. The CDR3 nucleotides read TGTGCCAGTACCGTACAGGGTAGCGTCGGAAACACCATATATTTT.

The V call is TRBV7-6, the J call TRBJ2-2; D might be TRBD2 (6 bases). Germline CDR1 and CDR2: SGHVS and FNYEAQ. V lost 2 bases and J lost 5, with 21 bases in between. The length of the CDR3 is 18 residues. CDR3 sequence (DNA): TGTGCCAGCAGCTTAATTCTGCGAGGCGGGGCGGGTACCGGGGAGCTGTTTTTT. Protein: CASSLILRGGAGTGELFF.

This chain joins TRBV4-1 and TRBJ1-1; weak D call: TRBD1 (5 bases). In germline, CDR1 is MGHRA, CDR2 YSYEKL. The CDR3 extends over 14 amino acids. Trimming cost V 7 bases and J 0 bases, with 12 bases left between them. Written as DNA, the CDR3 is TGCGCCAGCACCGGGGGGATCTTGAACACTGAAGCTTTCTTT. This encodes CASTGGILNTEAFF.

The J gene is TRBJ1-1, the V gene TRBV9, with a weak D call TRBD1 (6 bases). The ends were cut back, 2 bases at V and 5 bases at J, with 10 bases in the middle. The CDR3 loop spans 13 amino acids. Germline V lookup: CDR1 SGDLS, CDR2 YYNGEE. DNA of the CDR3: TGTGCCAGCAGCGTTACAGGGACTACTGAAGCTTTCTTT. Protein product: CASSVTGTTEAFF.

This clone was seen only once. The chain uses TRBV2 and TRBJ2-2, with no clear D. The CDR3 totals 11 residues. Between the trimmed V and J ends, which lost 3 bases and 6 bases, there was a span of 2 bases. From germline, CDR1 is SNHLY and CDR2 FYNNEI. CDR3 bases: TGTGCCAGCAGTGATGCCGGGGAGCTGTTTTTT. It yields the protein CASSDAGELFF.

The chain is built from TRBV5-6 and TRBJ2-1; D gene ambiguous. Trimming removed 4 bases from V and 6 bases from J, with 11 bases in between. CDR3 size: 13 residues. Germline loops: CDR1 SGHDT, CDR2 YYEEEE. The CDR3 DNA sequence: TGTGCCAGCAGCCTCGATCGGGTCAATGAGCAGTTCTTC. It yields the protein CASSLDRVNEQFF.

This rearrangement joins TRBV15 to TRBJ2-7; D call uncertain. With 0 bases removed from V and 7 bases from J, the gap between germline ends came to 13 bases. Germline values: CDR1 LNHNV, CDR2 YYDKDF (reference sequence). This CDR3 is 14 amino acids long. The CDR3: CATSRDSSTGEQYF. CDR3 nucleotide sequence: TGTGCCACCAGCAGAGATAGCTCCACGGGTGAGCAGTACTTC.

In its sample, this clone was seen once. This chain connects TRBV7-2 to TRBJ2-2; D might be TRBD1 (6 bases). The CDR3 runs to 18 residues. With 5 bases removed from V and 10 bases from J, the gap between germline ends came to 29 bases. Per the germline V gene, CDR1 is SGHTA and CDR2 is FQGNSA. CDR3 nucleotide sequence: TGTGCCAGCAGCACATTACGAGGGGGTAAAGGTGTGGGAGTGGAGCTGTTTTTT. It encodes CASSTLRGGKGVGVELFF.

The CDR3 loop is CAISEGQGNRGTGELFF. CDR3 coding DNA: TGTGCCATCAGTGAAGGACAGGGAAACCGGGGTACCGGGGAGCTGTTTTTT. This chain connects TRBV10-3 to TRBJ2-2, with 8 nucleotides matching TRBD1. The CDR3 has 17 amino acids. Germline CDR1 is ENHRY and CDR2 is SYGVKD. The V gene end was trimmed by 3 bases and the J gene end by 5 bases; junction bases not matched to a gene: 11.

This clone is a singleton in its sample. The CDR3 nucleotides read TGTGCCAGTAGTTGGAGATTGGAGAGCAATCAGCCCCAGCATTTT. Amino acids: CASSWRLESNQPQHF. V is TRBV19 and J is TRBJ1-5; no clear D gene. CDR3 length: 15 amino acids. CDR1 and CDR2 from the germline V gene are LNHDA and SQIVND (reference sequence). V lost 5 bases and J lost 1, with 12 bases in between.

As to this clone: Other DNA sequences in the same sample also yield this CDR3. The chain has TRBV15 and TRBJ1-2; TRBD1 agrees at 7 bases. The CDR3 has 14 amino acids. In germline, CDR1 is LNHNV, CDR2 YYDKDF (reference sequence). Germline trimming cut 0 bases from V and 6 bases from J; bases unmatched to any gene: 4. This CDR3 reads CATSRDRTGDGYTF. The CDR3 coding sequence is TGTGCCACCAGCAGAGACCGAACAGGGGATGGCTACACCTTC.

The chain links TRBV9 to TRBJ1-1; D is unresolved. Trimming cost V 0 bases and J 5 bases, with 8 bases left between them. Germline V gene lookup returns CDR1 SGDLS and CDR2 YYNGEE. The CDR3 covers 13 residues. The CDR3 region is CASSVASGTEAFF. The CDR3 bases are TGTGCCAGCAGCGTAGCGTCGGGGACTGAAGCTTTCTTT.

V and J are TRBV19 and TRBJ1-2; the D gene is possibly TRBD1 (6 bases). Germline CDR1 is LNHDA and CDR2 is SQIVND (reference sequence). The CDR3 contains 17 residues. V dropped 4 bases and J dropped 1 base, with 19 bases sitting between them. The CDR3 DNA is TGTGCCAGTAGTAGCGCAAAAGGGGGAAGCGGTAACTATGGCTACACCTTC. The encoded protein is CASSSAKGGSGNYGYTF. Drawing the rest from reference TRBV19 and TRBJ1-2, the complete variable domain is DGGITQSPKYLFRKEGQNVTLSCEQNLNHDAMYWYRQDPGQGLRLIYYSQIVNDFQKGDIAEGYSVSREKKESFPLTVTSAQKNPTAFYLCASSSAKGGSGNYGYTFGSGTRLTVV.

The chain links TRBV18 to TRBJ2-1, with D tentatively TRBD1 (5 bases). Trimming shortened V by 4 bases and J by 13 bases, and 20 bases separated the two germline ends. From germline, CDR1 is KGHSH and CDR2 LQKENI. This CDR3 is 14 amino acids long. CDR3 protein: CASSRTLQGKIQFF. The CDR3, as DNA: TGTGCCAGCTCACGAACCTTGCAGGGCAAAATACAGTTCTTC.

The chain joins TRBV19 to TRBJ2-3, with a possible D match to TRBD2 (6 bases). CDR1 and CDR2 from the germline V gene are LNHDA and SQIVND (reference sequence). This CDR3 region has 13 residues. Between the trimmed V and J ends, which lost 4 bases and 5 bases, there was a span of 10 bases. CDR3 amino acids: CASSRLVGDTQYF. As DNA, the CDR3 is TGTGCCAGTAGTAGACTAGTGGGAGATACGCAGTATTTT.